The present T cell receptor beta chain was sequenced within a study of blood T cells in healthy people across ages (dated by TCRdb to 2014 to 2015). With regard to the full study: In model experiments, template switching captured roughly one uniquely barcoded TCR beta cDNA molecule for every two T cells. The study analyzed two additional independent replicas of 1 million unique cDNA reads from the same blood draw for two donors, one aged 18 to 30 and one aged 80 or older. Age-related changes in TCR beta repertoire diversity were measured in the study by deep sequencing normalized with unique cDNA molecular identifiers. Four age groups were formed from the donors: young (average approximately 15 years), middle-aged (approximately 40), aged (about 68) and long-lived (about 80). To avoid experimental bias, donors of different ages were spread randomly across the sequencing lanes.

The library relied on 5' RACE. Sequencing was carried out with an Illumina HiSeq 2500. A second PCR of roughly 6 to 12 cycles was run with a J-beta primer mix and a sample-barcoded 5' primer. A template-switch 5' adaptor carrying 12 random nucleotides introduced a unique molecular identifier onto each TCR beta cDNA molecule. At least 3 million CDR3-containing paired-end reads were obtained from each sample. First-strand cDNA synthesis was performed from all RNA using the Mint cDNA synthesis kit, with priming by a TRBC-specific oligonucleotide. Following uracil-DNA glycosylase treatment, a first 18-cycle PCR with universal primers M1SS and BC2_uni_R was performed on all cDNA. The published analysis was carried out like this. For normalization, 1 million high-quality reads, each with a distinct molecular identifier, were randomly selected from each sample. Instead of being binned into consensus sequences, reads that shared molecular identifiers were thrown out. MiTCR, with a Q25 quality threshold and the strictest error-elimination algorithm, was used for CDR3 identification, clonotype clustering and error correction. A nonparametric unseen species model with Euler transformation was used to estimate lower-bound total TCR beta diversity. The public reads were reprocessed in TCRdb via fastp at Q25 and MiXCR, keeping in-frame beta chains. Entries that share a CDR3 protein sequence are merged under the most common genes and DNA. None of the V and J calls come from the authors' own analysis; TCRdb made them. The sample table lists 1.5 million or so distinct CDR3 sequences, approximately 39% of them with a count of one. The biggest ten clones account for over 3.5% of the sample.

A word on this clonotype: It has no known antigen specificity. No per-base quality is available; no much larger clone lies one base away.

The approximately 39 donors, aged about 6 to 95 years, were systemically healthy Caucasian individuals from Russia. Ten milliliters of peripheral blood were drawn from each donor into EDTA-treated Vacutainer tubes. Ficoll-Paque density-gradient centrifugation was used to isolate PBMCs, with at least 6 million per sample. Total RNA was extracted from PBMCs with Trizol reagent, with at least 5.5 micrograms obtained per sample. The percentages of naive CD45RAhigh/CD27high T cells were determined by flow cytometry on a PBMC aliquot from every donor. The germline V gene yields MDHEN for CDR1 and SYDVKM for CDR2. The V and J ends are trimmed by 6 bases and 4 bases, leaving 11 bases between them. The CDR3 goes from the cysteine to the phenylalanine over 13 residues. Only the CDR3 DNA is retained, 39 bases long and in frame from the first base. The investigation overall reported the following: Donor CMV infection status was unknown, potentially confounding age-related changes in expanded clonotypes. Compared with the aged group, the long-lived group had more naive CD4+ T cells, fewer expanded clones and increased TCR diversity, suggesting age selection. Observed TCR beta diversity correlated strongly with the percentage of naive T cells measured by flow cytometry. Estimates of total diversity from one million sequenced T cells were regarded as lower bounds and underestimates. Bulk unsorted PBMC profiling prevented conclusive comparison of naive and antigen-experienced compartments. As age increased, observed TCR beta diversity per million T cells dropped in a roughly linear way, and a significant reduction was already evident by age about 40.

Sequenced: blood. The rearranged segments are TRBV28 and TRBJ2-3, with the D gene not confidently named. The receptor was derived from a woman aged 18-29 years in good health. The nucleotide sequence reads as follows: TGTGCCAGCAGCGTGGTTGGCCCAGATACGCAGTATTTT. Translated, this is CASSVVGPDTQYF.